This TCR beta chain was retrieved from a study of T cell responses to AZD1222 COVID-19 vaccine. Sequencing was performed with immunoSEQ multiplex PCR; in TCRdb, only in-frame clones are kept and a portion is missing. Seen here are over 100,000 clones, 80% to 90% observed once, and the top ten hold more than 2.5%. Overall study results and limits: Repertoires were obtained only post-peak T cell response.

About this clone itself: Its antigen is unidentified.

V was cut by 2 bases and J by 0 bases, with 7 bases left in between. From germline, CDR1 is SEHNR and CDR2 FQNEAQ (reference sequence). This CDR3 region has 14 residues. The rearrangement links TRBV7-9 to TRBJ2-5; D is uncertain. This sequence was found in an adult in good health. Sequenced here: peripheral blood, sampled on day 0 of AZD1222 vaccination. The CDR3 DNA follows: TGTGCCAGCAGCTTACCCCCGTACCAAGAGACCCAGTACTTC. It specifies CASSLPPYQETQYF.